The subject of this entry is one T cell receptor beta chain. Its matching antigen is unknown. Profiled with immunoSEQ multiplex PCR; TCRdb holds only in-frame clones, not every one. The sample records about 93,000 clones, under 95% being singletons. These data are taken from a study of OX40 agonist ivuxolimab in advanced cancers. Overall study context: A diagnosis of hepatocellular carcinoma, melanoma, renal cell or head and neck cancer was present in dose-escalation patients. Study findings and constraints: Expanded peripheral T-cell antigen specificity went undetermined.

This CDR3 spans 12 amino acids. Trimming removed 3 bases from V and 6 bases from J, with 9 bases in between. Germline V gene data show CDR1 as SGDLS and CDR2 as YYNGEE. Sequenced material: CD4+ or CD8+ T cells sorted from blood, taken in a trial of the OX40 agonist ivuxolimab. The V call is TRBV9, the J call TRBJ1-2; D not certain. The receptor was derived from an adult with an advanced solid tumor such as melanoma, head and neck, liver or kidney cancer. CDR3 in amino acids: CASSDYTHGYTF. CDR3 coding DNA: TGTGCCAGCAGCGATTATACTCATGGCTACACCTTC. The full variable domain, with the rest looked up from reference TRBV9 and TRBJ1-2, is DSGVTQTPKHLITATGQRVTLRCSPRSGDLSVYWYQQSLDQGLQFLIQYYNGEERAKGNILERFSAQQFPDLHSELNLSSLELGDSALYFCASSDYTHGYTFGSGTRLTVV.